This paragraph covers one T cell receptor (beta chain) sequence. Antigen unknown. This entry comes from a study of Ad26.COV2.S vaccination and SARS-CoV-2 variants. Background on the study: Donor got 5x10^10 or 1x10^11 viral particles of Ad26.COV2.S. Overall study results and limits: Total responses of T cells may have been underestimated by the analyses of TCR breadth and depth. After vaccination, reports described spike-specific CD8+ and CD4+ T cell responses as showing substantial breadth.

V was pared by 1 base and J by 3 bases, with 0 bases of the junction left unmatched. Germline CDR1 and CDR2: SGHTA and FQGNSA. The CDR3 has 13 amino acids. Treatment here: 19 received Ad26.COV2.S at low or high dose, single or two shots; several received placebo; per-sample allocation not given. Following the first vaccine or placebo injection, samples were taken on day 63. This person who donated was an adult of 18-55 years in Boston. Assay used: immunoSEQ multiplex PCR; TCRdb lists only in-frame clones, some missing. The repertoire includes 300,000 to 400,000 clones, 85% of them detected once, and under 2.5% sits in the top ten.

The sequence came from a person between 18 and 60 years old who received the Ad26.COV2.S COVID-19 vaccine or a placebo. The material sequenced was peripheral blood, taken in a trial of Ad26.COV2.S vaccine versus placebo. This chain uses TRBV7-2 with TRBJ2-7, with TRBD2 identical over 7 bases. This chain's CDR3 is CASSLVAGYEQYF. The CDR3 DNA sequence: TGTGCCAGCAGCTTAGTAGCGGGCTACGAGCAGTACTTC.